The entry below describes one T cell receptor beta chain. TCR beta CDR3 regions were amplified from RNA. Using the HTBI primer set, a first-round RT-PCR was run on the TCR CDR3. One entry per CDR3 protein, called by TCRdb with MiXCR from the multiplex PCR reads. This table holds 750,000 to 950,000 distinct CDR3 sequences, about two fifths found once. Newly diagnosed patients aged 18 to 65 had hyperthyroidism of under 2 months' duration. The data were taken from a study of T cells in Graves' hyperthyroidism and ophthalmopathy. The CDR3 spans 16 residues. Losses at the gene ends were 6 bases for V and 5 bases for J; bases not matched to a gene: 7. Germline values: CDR1 MNHNS, CDR2 SASEGT.

This receptor was taken from a man younger than 30 with Graves' hyperthyroidism. The material sequenced was blood. The chain has TRBV6-1 and TRBJ2-6; 10 nucleotides line up with TRBD2. CDR3 sequence: CASSGLAATRANVLTF. The CDR3, as DNA: TGTGCCAGCAGCGGACTAGCGGCGACTAGGGCCAACGTCCTGACTTTC.